This TCR beta chain appears in the sequencing data of a study of post-analysis software for immune sequencing data (dated by TCRdb to 2014 to 2015). Regarding the study in general: Recorded disease courses included relapsing-remitting, secondary progressive and progressive-relapsing multiple sclerosis, with some patients lacking subtype annotation. The patient repertoires were set against roughly eleven previously published healthy control repertoires from donors whose ages ranged from roughly 6 to 27 years. A subset of samples was prepared in parallel using single-end sample barcoding, then pooled and co-amplified after Illumina adapter ligation.

The library relied on PCR. Sequencing instrument: Illumina HiSeq 2500. To reduce PCR and sequencing biases, unique molecular identifiers were incorporated into the TCR beta cDNA libraries. Every 1 to 10 million input T cells yielded 500,000 or so cDNA molecules, meaning each molecule approximated one T cell. Patient libraries were prepared and sequenced with the same protocol used for the earlier healthy control dataset. Within a given batch, samples were prepared together, multiplexed and sequenced on the same HiSeq lane. Regarding the original processing steps: Raw barcoded reads were processed with MIGEC, discarding single-read molecular identifier groups before consensus assembly and CDR3 extraction. Clonotype tables were post-analysed with VDJtools, normalizing diversity by down-sampling all datasets to the smallest sample size. To correct batch-related cross-sample contamination, repertoire overlap clustering matched CDR3 amino acid sequences but not nucleotide sequences. The public reads were quality trimmed at Q25 with fastp and then assembled into clones with MiXCR by TCRdb, keeping productive beta chains. Rows with a matching CDR3 protein are joined into one entry that keeps the most common DNA and genes. The V and J calls here are based on TCRdb, not the publication. In this sample the table shows 700,000 to 900,000 distinct CDR3 sequences, about 45% of which occur a single time. The ten largest clones represent roughly 4.9% of the sample.

Points the paper makes about the study in general: When samples were clustered directly using the F measure, samples prepared in the same batch co-clustered strongly, which prompted a batch-effect correction. Normalized Chao1 diversity was significantly lower in multiple sclerosis patients than controls, suggesting substantial peripheral T-cell clonal expansion. The control group was slightly older than the multiple sclerosis patient group.

To demonstrate the VDJtools post-analysis software, the study profiled TCR beta repertoires from the peripheral blood of about 13 young patients with multiple sclerosis. Multiple sclerosis patients were children and adolescents aged about 6 to 15 years. Notes on this clonotype: It lacks a known antigen. There are no base qualities to consult, and no much larger clone falls within one base.

What was sequenced was blood. The clonotype originates from a girl between 5 and 17 years old with multiple sclerosis.

The CDR3 sequence is CASSFGAAGGTEAFF. The nucleotides read TGTGCCAGCAGCTTTGGGGCCGCCGGGGGCACTGAAGCTTTCTTT. Recombination connected TRBV7-6 to TRBJ1-1, with TRBD1 perhaps the D gene, on 5 matching bases. The V end loses 3 bases and the J end loses 4 bases, and a stretch of 15 bases separates them. From its cysteine to its phenylalanine, the CDR3 spans 15 amino acids. Of the read, only the CDR3 DNA is kept; its 45 bases are in frame from base 1. CDR1 and CDR2 were assigned from the germline V gene as SGHVS and FNYEAQ.